The entry below describes one TCR beta chain. Its antigen is not identified. In the source study's methods: ImmunoSEQ output lacked quality scores and full-length reads, limiting matched filtering. Sequenced by immunoSEQ multiplex PCR; TCRdb stores in-frame clones only, minus some. V and J calls and clone size come straight from that table; D and trimming were deduced from the DNA. The sample has 2 million to 2.5 million clones; approximately 95% are singletons. The data derive from a study of shared clonotypes between healthy human individuals. The CDR3 is made up of 16 amino acids. The V end lost 4 bases, the J end lost 4 bases, and 19 bases lay between the germline ends. CDR1 and CDR2 from the germline V gene are MNHEY and SMNVEV (reference sequence). Selected positively for CCR7 and CD45RO-negative, naive CD8 cells excluded terminally differentiated effector memory CD45RA+ cells. Study observations and caveats: Generation of non-shared clonotypes was less probable than generation of clonotypes shared by all four donors. Sampling covered blood only; tissue repertoires likely differ.

V and J are TRBV27 and TRBJ1-2, with TRBD1 as a possible D gene (5 bases). The specimen was naive CD8+ T cells sorted from blood. The origin of this receptor is a man in his late teens or twenties in good health. CDR3 sequence (DNA): TGTGCCAGCAGTTCCCTCCGGCAGGGAAAGGGCTATGGCTACACCTTC. Residues: CASSSLRQGKGYGYTF.